This TCR beta chain was sequenced for a study of T-cell reconstitution after alpha-beta-depleted transplantation in children. Germline CDR1 is SGHVS and CDR2 is FNYEAQ. There are 15 residues in the CDR3. The V end was cut by 1 base, the J end by 4 bases, with 11 bases between. For TCRbeta, the library was prepared with unique molecular identifiers. TCRdb reanalysed the PCR reads using MiXCR and keeps one entry per CDR3 protein. The sample contains 250,000 to 350,000 distinct CDR3 sequences, nearly 10% of which appear only once. The receptor comes from a human donor who donated a stem cell graft to a child with SCID. This sequence joins TRBV7-6 and TRBJ2-1; no clear D gene. The starting material was PBMCs from the stem cell graft donor, obtained from the stem cell graft. The CDR3: CASSLGPMLYNEQFF. CDR3 nucleotides: TGTGCCAGCAGCTTAGGCCCTATGTTGTACAATGAGCAGTTCTTC.